This T cell receptor (beta chain) was recorded in a study of chemoradiotherapy in HPV16-positive cancers. Whole-study findings and limits: During treatment, candidate HPV-specific clones and E7-related motifs expanded in tumor. Only two HPV16-positive patients supplied the functional HPV-specificity definition.

As to this clone: The antigen remains undetermined.

The repertoire was sequenced with immunoSEQ multiplex PCR; TCRdb's copy has only in-frame clones and lacks some. This table has about 14,000 clones, 60% to 75% appearing once. The CDR3 is 19 residues long. CDR1 is SQVTM, CDR2 ANQGSEA, per germline. The V segment lost 0 bases and the J segment 0 bases; nucleotides outside the gene matches: 7. V and J are TRBV29-1 and TRBJ2-1, with TRBD2 matching 14 bases. The receptor's source is a human donor with HPV-associated anogenital cancer. The specimen was taken from a patient who underwent chemoradiotherapy. DNA of the CDR3: TGCAGCGTTGAAGAAGCAAGGACTAGCGGGAGGTGCTCCTACAATGAGCAGTTCTTC. Translated, it gives CSVEEARTSGRCSYNEQFF.